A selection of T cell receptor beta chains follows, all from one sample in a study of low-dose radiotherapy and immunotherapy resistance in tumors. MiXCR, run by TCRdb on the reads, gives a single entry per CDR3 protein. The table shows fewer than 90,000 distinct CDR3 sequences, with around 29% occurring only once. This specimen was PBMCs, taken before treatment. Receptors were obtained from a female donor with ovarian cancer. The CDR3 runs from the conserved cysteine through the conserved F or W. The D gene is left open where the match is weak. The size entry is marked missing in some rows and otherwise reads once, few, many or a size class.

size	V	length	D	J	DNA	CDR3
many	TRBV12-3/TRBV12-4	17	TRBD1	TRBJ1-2	TGTGCCAGCAGTTTAAGAGACAGGGGGCGTCTGGACTATGGCTACACCTTC	CASSLRDRGRLDYGYTF
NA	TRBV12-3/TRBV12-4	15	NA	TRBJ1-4	TGTGCCAGCAGTGTACGGTCGCCGACAAATGAAAAACTGTTTTTT	CASSVRSPTNEKLFF
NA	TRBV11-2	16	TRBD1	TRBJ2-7	TGTGCCAGCAGCGAACCGGGACAGGGGAGCTCCTACGAGCAGTACTTC	CASSEPGQGSSYEQYF
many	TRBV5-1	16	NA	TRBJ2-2	TGCGCCAGCAGCCAGGCCATCGGCATTGGCACCGGGGAGCTGTTTTTT	CASSQAIGIGTGELFF
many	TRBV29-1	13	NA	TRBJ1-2	TGCAGCACGGGGACCGGGGTCAACTATGGCTACACCTTC	CSTGTGVNYGYTF
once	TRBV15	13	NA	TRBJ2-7	TGTGCCACCAGCAGAGATGGCATCGCCGAGCAGTACTTC	CATSRDGIAEQYF
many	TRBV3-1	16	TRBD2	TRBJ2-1	TGTGCCAGCAGCCAGAGTGGGCTAGCGGGAATGGATGAGCAGTTCTTC	CASSQSGLAGMDEQFF
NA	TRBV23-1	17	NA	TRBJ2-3	TGCGCCAGCAGTCAATCGCGGGCTAGCGCTAGCACAGATACGCAGTATTTT	CASSQSRASASTDTQYF
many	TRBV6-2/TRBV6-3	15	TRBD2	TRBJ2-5	TGTGCCAGCAGTCCCTTAGCGGGAGTCGGTGAGACCCAGTACTTC	CASSPLAGVGETQYF
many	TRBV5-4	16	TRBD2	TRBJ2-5	TGTGCCAGCAGCTTGAATTCGGGAGGGCCTTGGGAGACCCAGTACTTC	CASSLNSGGPWETQYF
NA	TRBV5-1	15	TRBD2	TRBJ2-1	TGCGCCAGCACGGTAGCGGGAGGGCCGGGGAATGAGCAGTTCTTC	CASTVAGGPGNEQFF
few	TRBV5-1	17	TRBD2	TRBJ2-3	TGCGCCAGCAGCTTGGAGGCGGGAGGACACCCGTCGGATACGCAGTATTTT	CASSLEAGGHPSDTQYF
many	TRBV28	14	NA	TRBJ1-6	TGTGCCATCCCGACAGGCCTCTATAATTCACCCCTCCACTTT	CAIPTGLYNSPLHF
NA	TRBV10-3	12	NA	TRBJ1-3	TGTGCCATCTCGATCTCTGGAAACACCATATATTTT	CAISISGNTIYF
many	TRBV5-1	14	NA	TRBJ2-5	TGTGCCAGCAGCTCCCACCAGGGCCAAGAGACCCAGTACTTC	CASSSHQGQETQYF
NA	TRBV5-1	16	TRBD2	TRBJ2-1	TGCGCCAGCAGCCCCCGGGGACTAGCGGGGGATAATGAGCAGTTCTTC	CASSPRGLAGDNEQFF
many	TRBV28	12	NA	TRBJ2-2	TGTGCCAGCTCTTCAGGGACCGCGGAGCTGTTTTTT	CASSSGTAELFF
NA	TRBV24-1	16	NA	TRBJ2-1	TGTGCCACCAGTGACCGCGGTTCGAGCTCCTACAATGAGCAGTTCTTC	CATSDRGSSSYNEQFF
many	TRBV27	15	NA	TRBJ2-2	TGTGCCAGCAGTTTGATCTCGGGGACCACCGGGGAGCTGTTTTTT	CASSLISGTTGELFF
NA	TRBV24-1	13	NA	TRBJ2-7	TGTGCCACCAGCCGGGACTCTTTGGACGAGCAGTACTTC	CATSRDSLDEQYF
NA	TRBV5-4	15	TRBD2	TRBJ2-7	TGTGCCAGCACCTCAAGACTAGCGGACACCTACGAGCAGTACTTC	CASTSRLADTYEQYF
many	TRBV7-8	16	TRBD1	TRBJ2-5	TGTGCCAGCAGCTTAGCCTTGACAGGGGATAGAGAGACCCAGTACTTC	CASSLALTGDRETQYF
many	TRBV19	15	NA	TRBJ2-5	TGTGCCAGTAGTTATCCGGGTAACGCCCTAGAGACCCAGTACTTC	CASSYPGNALETQYF
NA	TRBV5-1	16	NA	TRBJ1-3	TGCGCCAGCAGCCCGATCGGAGGGTCCTCTGAAAACACCATATATTTT	CASSPIGGSSENTIYF